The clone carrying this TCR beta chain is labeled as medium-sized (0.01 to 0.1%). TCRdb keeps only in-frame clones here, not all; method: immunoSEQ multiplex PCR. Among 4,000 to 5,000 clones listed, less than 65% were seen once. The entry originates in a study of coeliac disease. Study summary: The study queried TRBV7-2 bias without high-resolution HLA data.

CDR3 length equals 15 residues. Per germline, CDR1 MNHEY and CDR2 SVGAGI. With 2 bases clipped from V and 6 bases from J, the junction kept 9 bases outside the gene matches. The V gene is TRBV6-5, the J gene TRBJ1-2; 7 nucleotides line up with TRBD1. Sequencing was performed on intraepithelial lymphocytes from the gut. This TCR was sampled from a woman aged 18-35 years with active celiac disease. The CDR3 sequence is CASSYGTELRNGYTF. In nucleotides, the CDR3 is TGTGCCAGCAGTTACGGGACAGAATTACGTAATGGCTACACCTTC.